The source of this T cell receptor beta chain is a study of cytomegalovirus exposure and HLA in healthy donors. Study context: The study placed 70% to 85% of its 350 to 450 genotyped donors in the Caucasian-associated ancestry cluster.

The V gene lost 0 bases and the J gene lost 6 bases, with 3 bases spanning the gap. The CDR3 is 12 residues long. Germline V lookup: CDR1 KGHSH, CDR2 LQKENI. A multiplex PCR was run with 60 Vbeta primers and 13 Jbeta primers. Authors' data handling: A follow-up analysis tallied around 80 million unique TCR beta chains, about 10 million shared. Clones were sequenced by immunoSEQ multiplex PCR, and TCRdb holds only the in-frame ones, with some missing. V and J calls and clone size come straight from that table; D and trimming were deduced from the DNA. The data hold about 100,000 clones, with 70% to 85% observed a single time.

Source material: PBMCs. This receptor was taken from a woman between 35 and 50 years old in good health and CMV-seronegative. The J gene is TRBJ2-1, the V gene TRBV18; D not certain. CDR3 in amino acids: CASSPPSNEQFF. The CDR3 DNA sequence: TGTGCCAGCTCACCACCGAGCAATGAGCAGTTCTTC.